Following are 22 T cell receptor beta chains from one sample sequenced in a study of T-cell memory formation after mild COVID-19. TCRdb re-derived calls from the 5' RACE reads in MiXCR, one entry per CDR3 protein. The table lists nearly 250,000 distinct CDR3 sequences, less than 20% of them singletons, with 2.1% in the top ten. The sequenced sample consisted of PBMCs or a T cell subset sorted from them (not recorded which). The receptor set was obtained from an adult woman who had mild COVID-19 (a few samples of this study predate the infection). Cell type and time point are not known.

This clonotype was observed a handful of times. CDR3 sequence reads: CSVDRSGLAGKETQYF. The DNA of the CDR3 is TGCAGCGTTGATCGCTCCGGACTAGCGGGAAAAGAGACCCAGTACTTC. The chain combines TRBV29-1 with TRBJ2-5, with 12 bases aligning to TRBD2. After removal of 3 bases from V and 3 bases from J, the junction contained 8 bases not matched to a gene. The CDR3 has 16 residues. In germline, CDR1 is SQVTM, CDR2 ANQGSEA.

The gene calls are TRBV27 and TRBJ2-7; D possibly corresponds to TRBD2 (5 bases). The V end lost 5 bases, the J end lost 0 bases, and 14 bases lay between the germline ends. From germline, CDR1 is MNHEY and CDR2 SMNVEV (reference sequence). The CDR3 length is 15 residues. CDR3 sequence: CASSPPPAGSYEQYF. In DNA form, the CDR3 reads TGTGCCAGCAGTCCCCCCCCCGCGGGCTCCTACGAGCAGTACTTC.

Many counts were recorded for this clonotype. The chain recombines TRBV7-7 with TRBJ2-3, with TRBD2 matching over 12 bases. The CDR3 consists of 15 residues. J was trimmed by 0 bases and V by 5 bases; bases with no gene match: 0. The germline gives CDR1 SSHAT, CDR2 FNYEAQ (reference sequence). CDR3 sequence: CASSTSGGSTDTQYF. CDR3 DNA sequence: TGTGCCAGCAGCACTAGCGGGGGGAGCACAGATACGCAGTATTTT.

This clonotype occurred many times. The gene calls are TRBV7-9 and TRBJ2-3; tentative D call: TRBD1 (5 bases). CDR3 length: 17 amino acids. Trimming shortened V by 4 bases and J by 4 bases, and 21 bases separated the two germline ends. From germline, CDR1 is SEHNR and CDR2 FQNEAQ (reference sequence). The DNA of the CDR3 is TGTGCCAGCAGCTCTTATTTGGGTAGAAGGGGTGCAGATACGCAGTATTTT. It specifies CASSSYLGRRGADTQYF.

The gene calls are TRBV5-4 and TRBJ1-6; no firm D call. The CDR3 is made up of 15 amino acids. Between the trimmed V and J ends, which lost 3 bases and 11 bases, there was a span of 18 bases. Germline CDR1 is SGHNT and CDR2 is YYREEE (reference sequence). CDR3 coding DNA: TGTGCCAGCAGCTCTGAACGACCCGGGGATCCACCCCTCCACTTT. Translation gives CASSSERPGDPPLHF.

This chain links TRBV19 with TRBJ2-2; the D gene could be TRBD1 or TRBD2 (5 bases each). The V and J ends lost 0 bases and 4 bases respectively, with 15 bases between them. Germline CDR1 and CDR2: LNHDA and SQIVND (reference sequence). This CDR3 region has 17 residues. CDR3 in amino acids: CASSIESTGTSTGELFF. CDR3 nucleotide sequence: TGTGCCAGTAGTATAGAGTCCACCGGGACCTCCACCGGGGAGCTGTTTTTT.

CDR3 coding DNA: TGCGCCAGCAGCTTGATTTTTGGGGGGGCCTACGAGCAGTACTTC. The encoded protein is CASSLIFGGAYEQYF. The rearrangement links TRBV5-1 to TRBJ2-7; TRBD2 agrees at 7 bases. Germline CDR1 and CDR2: SGHRS and YFSETQ. Unmatched junction bases numbered 6, after V lost 1 base and J lost 2 bases. The CDR3 totals 15 residues. The whole variable domain, filled in from reference TRBV5-1 and TRBJ2-7, reads KAGVTQTPRYLIKTRGQQVTLSCSPISGHRSVSWYQQTPGQGLQFLFEYFSETQRNKGNFPGRFSGRQFSNSRSEMNVSTLELGDSALYLCASSLIFGGAYEQYFGPGTRLTVT.

The rearrangement uses TRBV10-3 and TRBJ2-5; the match to TRBD2 covers 12 bases. The J segment lost 1 base and the V segment lost 4 bases, leaving 10 bases of the junction unmatched. The CDR3 spans 18 residues. Germline CDR1 and CDR2: ENHRY and SYGVKD. Here the CDR3 reads CAISAPRTSGDTQETQYF. The CDR3 bases are TGTGCCATCAGTGCCCCCCGGACTAGCGGGGATACCCAAGAGACCCAGTACTTC.

DNA for the CDR3: TGTGCCAGCAGCTTAGAGAGGAAACTGGGTAACACCGGGGAGCTGTTTTTT. This gives the protein CASSLERKLGNTGELFF. The V and J genes are TRBV7-9 and TRBJ2-2; D not certain. Trimming took off 1 base at V and 2 bases at J, with 14 bases between the two ends. CDR3 length: 17 amino acids. The V gene's germline CDR1 is SEHNR and CDR2 FQNEAQ (reference sequence). Looking up the rest from reference TRBV7-9 and TRBJ2-2 gives the full variable domain: DTGVSQNPRHKITKRGQNVTFRCDPISEHNRLYWYRQTLGQGPEFLTYFQNEAQLEKSRLLSDRFSAERPKGSFSTLEIQRTEQGDSAMYLCASSLERKLGNTGELFFGEGSRLTVL.

A few counts support this clonotype. The rearrangement uses TRBV5-1 and TRBJ2-5; 8 bases fit TRBD1. Per the germline V gene, CDR1 is SGHRS and CDR2 is YFSETQ. The CDR3 has 16 residues. Trimming took 0 bases from V and 2 from J; bases not matched to a gene: 6. As DNA, the CDR3 is TGCGCCAGCAGCTTGGTTGGCCGGGACAGGCAAGAGACCCAGTACTTC. Protein product: CASSLVGRDRQETQYF.

Many counts were recorded for this clonotype. The chain is built from TRBV7-3 and TRBJ2-1; 10 nucleotides agree with TRBD2. Germline trimming cut 6 bases from V and 8 bases from J; bases unmatched to any gene: 7. Germline V gene lookup returns CDR1 SGHTA and CDR2 FQGTGA. The CDR3 loop spans 14 amino acids. The CDR3 DNA reads TGTGCCAGCAGTCCATACGGACTAGCGGATGAGCAGTTCTTC. Amino acid sequence: CASSPYGLADEQFF. Full variable domain (remainder filled in from reference TRBV7-3 and TRBJ2-1): GAGVSQTPSNKVTEKGKYVELRCDPISGHTALYWYRQSLGQGPEFLIYFQGTGAADDSGLPNDRFFAVRPEGSVSTLKIQRTERGDSAVYLCASSPYGLADEQFFGPGTRLTVL.

DNA of the CDR3: TGTGCCAGTGCGGCGACAACCTACGAGCAGTACTTC. Its protein product is CASAATTYEQYF. The chain carries TRBV6-2 or TRBV6-3 and TRBJ2-7; D remains ambiguous. Trimming cost V 9 bases and J 2 bases, with 11 bases left between them. This CDR3 has 12 residues. CDR1 MNHEY and CDR2 SVGEGT come from the germline V gene.

The V and J genes are TRBV24-1 and TRBJ1-2, with TRBD1 matching over 7 bases. CDR3 length: 14 residues. Trimming at V came to 3 bases and at J to 6 bases, leaving 6 bases not matched to a gene. CDR1 is KGHDR, CDR2 SFDVKD, per germline. CDR3 sequence (DNA): TGTGCCACCAGTGATCGACAGGGTCTTAATGGCTACACCTTC. Translated: CATSDRQGLNGYTF.

There are many counts of this clonotype. The gene calls are TRBV5-1 and TRBJ2-7; TRBD2 matches 7 bases. The CDR3 consists of 14 residues. V gave up 4 bases and J gave up 5 bases; unmatched junction bases: 9. The germline gives CDR1 SGHRS, CDR2 YFSETQ. CDR3 in amino acids: CASSRDAGVNEQYF. CDR3 bases: TGCGCCAGCAGCCGGGACGCGGGAGTAAACGAGCAGTACTTC.

DNA of the CDR3: TGTGCCAGCAGCCAGCGGACAGTACCTTACATGAACACTGAAGCTTTCTTT. Translation: CASSQRTVPYMNTEAFF. The chain joins TRBV7-9 to TRBJ1-1; possible D gene TRBD1, 6 bases. V gave up 5 bases and J gave up 0 bases, with 19 bases separating them. CDR3 length equals 17 residues. CDR1 and CDR2 from the germline V gene are SEHNR and FQNEAQ (reference sequence).

V and J are TRBV7-3 and TRBJ1-1, with a possible D match to TRBD1 (6 bases). V dropped 5 bases and J dropped 10 bases, with 17 bases sitting between them. CDR3 length equals 13 residues. From germline, CDR1 is SGHTA and CDR2 FQGTGA. CDR3 DNA sequence: TGTGCCAGCAGCCTCCTCGGGGGGCGAAGAGCTTTCTTT. This translates into CASSLLGGRRAFF.

This chain joins TRBV7-8 and TRBJ2-3; 13 bases agree with TRBD2. V lost 5 bases to trimming and J lost 0 bases; unmatched junction nucleotides: 8. The length of the CDR3 is 18 residues. From germline, CDR1 is SGHVS and CDR2 FQNEAQ. As DNA, the CDR3 is TGTGCCAGCAGCCTGGGACTAGCGGGGCGTTCGAGCACAGATACGCAGTATTTT. Translation: CASSLGLAGRSSTDTQYF.

This clonotype was counted at least ten times. The chain uses TRBV10-3 and TRBJ1-6, with a weak D call TRBD1 (5 bases). The CDR3 covers 14 residues. Germline V CDR1 and CDR2: ENHRY, SYGVKD. Trimming pared 5 bases from V and 7 bases from J, leaving 12 bases between. The CDR3, as DNA: TGTGCCATCAGTTGGGACCAACTCAATTCACCCCTCCACTTT. It specifies CAISWDQLNSPLHF.

This clonotype turned up a few times. This chain joins TRBV5-1 and TRBJ1-1, with D perhaps TRBD1 (5 bases). The germline V gene has CDR1 SGHRS and CDR2 YFSETQ. The CDR3 consists of 14 residues. V was cut by 5 bases and J by 0 bases, with 11 bases left in between. CDR3 amino acids: CASRIEGVNTEAFF. In DNA form, the CDR3 reads TGCGCCAGCAGAATTGAAGGGGTGAACACTGAAGCTTTCTTT.

This clonotype has more than one count but fewer than ten. The V and J genes are TRBV5-1 and TRBJ1-2; the D gene is possibly TRBD1 (6 bases). Between the trimmed V and J ends, which lost 3 bases and 4 bases, there was a span of 13 bases. Germline CDR1 is SGHRS and CDR2 is YFSETQ. CDR3 length equals 14 residues. CDR3 sequence: CASSSSTGPYGYTF. Written as DNA, the CDR3 is TGCGCCAGCAGCTCCTCGACAGGACCCTATGGCTACACCTTC.

V usage is TRBV19 and J usage is TRBJ2-7; D is unclear. Trimming cost V 5 bases and J 3 bases, with 11 bases left between them. From germline, CDR1 is LNHDA and CDR2 SQIVND (reference sequence). The CDR3 is 13 amino acids. The CDR3 DNA is TGTGCCAGTAGTCCCCCGGCAGTCTACGAGCAGTACTTC. Translation: CASSPPAVYEQYF.

This clonotype has only a few counts. J is TRBJ1-2 and V is TRBV27; no reliable D call. V lost 3 bases to trimming and J lost 6 bases, with 17 bases between them. The CDR3 contains 15 residues. Germline CDR1 is MNHEY and CDR2 is SMNVEV (reference sequence). The CDR3 DNA reads TGTGCCAGCAGTTTGAGATTAGCCTCCGCACATGGCTACACCTTC. Residues: CASSLRLASAHGYTF.